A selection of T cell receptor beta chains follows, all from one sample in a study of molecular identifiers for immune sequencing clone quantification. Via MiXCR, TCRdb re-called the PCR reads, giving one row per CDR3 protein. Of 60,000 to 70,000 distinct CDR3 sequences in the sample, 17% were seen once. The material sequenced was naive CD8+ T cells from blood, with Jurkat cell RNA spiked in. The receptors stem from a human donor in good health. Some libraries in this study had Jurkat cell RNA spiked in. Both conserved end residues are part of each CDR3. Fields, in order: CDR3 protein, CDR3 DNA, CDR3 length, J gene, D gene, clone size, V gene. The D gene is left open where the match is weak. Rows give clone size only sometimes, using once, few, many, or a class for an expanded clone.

CDR3 protein: CASSSREDPYNEQSF
CDR3 DNA: TGTGCCAGCAGCTCCAGGGAGGATCCCTACAATGAGCAGTCCTTC
CDR3 length: 15
J gene: TRBJ2-1
D gene: -
clone size: few
V gene: TRBV11-3

CDR3 protein: CASSFLAGSRTGTGTQYF
CDR3 DNA: TGTGCCAGCAGCTTTCTAGCGGGATCGAGAACCGGCACAGGTACGCAGTATTTT
CDR3 length: 18
J gene: TRBJ2-3
D gene: TRBD2
clone size: -
V gene: TRBV7-2

CDR3 protein: CASSLEREGDTQYF
CDR3 DNA: TGTGCCAGCAGCCTCGAGCGGGAAGGAGATACGCAGTATTTT
CDR3 length: 14
J gene: TRBJ2-3
D gene: TRBD2
clone size: many
V gene: TRBV28

CDR3 protein: CSVGTGSGGHEQYF
CDR3 DNA: TGCAGCGTTGGGACAGGCTCTGGGGGGCACGAGCAGTACTTC
CDR3 length: 14
J gene: TRBJ2-7
D gene: -
clone size: many
V gene: TRBV29-1

CDR3 protein: CATSHPGSLGTDTQYF
CDR3 DNA: TGTGCCACCAGCCACCCCGGGAGCCTAGGCACAGATACGCAGTATTTT
CDR3 length: 16
J gene: TRBJ2-3
D gene: -
clone size: many
V gene: TRBV15

CDR3 protein: CASRDITGELFF
CDR3 DNA: TGTGCCAGCAGGGATATCACCGGGGAGCTGTTTTTT
CDR3 length: 12
J gene: TRBJ2-2
D gene: -
clone size: many
V gene: TRBV7-9

CDR3 protein: CASSFVLAGVQETQYF
CDR3 DNA: TGTGCCAGCAGCTTTGTCCTAGCGGGAGTTCAAGAGACCCAGTACTTC
CDR3 length: 16
J gene: TRBJ2-5
D gene: TRBD2
clone size: many
V gene: TRBV7-9

CDR3 protein: CASSYRESYGYTF
CDR3 DNA: TGCGCCAGCAGCTACAGGGAGTCCTATGGCTACACCTTC
CDR3 length: 13
J gene: TRBJ1-2
D gene: -
clone size: many
V gene: TRBV4-1

CDR3 protein: CASSGDREFTTDTQYF
CDR3 DNA: TGTGCCAGCTCCGGGGACCGGGAGTTTACCACAGATACGCAGTATTTT
CDR3 length: 16
J gene: TRBJ2-3
D gene: -
clone size: many
V gene: TRBV14

CDR3 protein: CASSPRDSGPNNEKLFF
CDR3 DNA: TGTGCCAGCAGCCCCCGGGACAGCGGACCGAATAATGAAAAACTGTTTTTT
CDR3 length: 17
J gene: TRBJ1-4
D gene: TRBD1
clone size: many
V gene: TRBV12-3/TRBV12-4

CDR3 protein: CASSRSPGNYGYTF
CDR3 DNA: TGTGCCAGCAGCCGATCTCCGGGAAACTATGGCTACACCTTC
CDR3 length: 14
J gene: TRBJ1-2
D gene: -
clone size: few
V gene: TRBV6-5

CDR3 protein: CASSHLTGYSYNEQFF
CDR3 DNA: TGTGCCAGCAGCCACCTGACAGGTTATTCCTACAATGAGCAGTTCTTC
CDR3 length: 16
J gene: TRBJ2-1
D gene: -
clone size: many
V gene: TRBV7-9

CDR3 protein: CASSQITGSEAFF
CDR3 DNA: TGTGCCAGCAGCCAAATTACAGGGTCTGAAGCTTTCTTT
CDR3 length: 13
J gene: TRBJ1-1
D gene: -
clone size: many
V gene: TRBV3-1

CDR3 protein: CASSYPIAGGLKRETQYF
CDR3 DNA: TGTGCCAGCAGTTACCCGATAGCGGGAGGGCTCAAAAGAGAGACCCAGTACTTC
CDR3 length: 18
J gene: TRBJ2-5
D gene: TRBD2
clone size: many
V gene: TRBV6-5

CDR3 protein: CASSSPIGAGNTIYF
CDR3 DNA: TGTGCCAGCAGCTCACCAATAGGAGCTGGAAACACCATATATTTT
CDR3 length: 15
J gene: TRBJ1-3
D gene: -
clone size: many
V gene: TRBV7-9

CDR3 protein: CASSEGIGGYEQYF
CDR3 DNA: TGTGCCAGCAGTGAAGGAATCGGGGGCTACGAGCAGTACTTC
CDR3 length: 14
J gene: TRBJ2-7
D gene: -
clone size: many
V gene: TRBV25-1

CDR3 protein: CSARDGWGQNQPQHF
CDR3 DNA: TGCAGTGCTAGAGATGGATGGGGGCAGAATCAGCCCCAGCATTTT
CDR3 length: 15
J gene: TRBJ1-5
D gene: -
clone size: many
V gene: TRBV20-1

CDR3 protein: CASSRLAPGWYEQFF
CDR3 DNA: TGTGCCAGTAGCCGCCTAGCGCCCGGGTGGTATGAGCAGTTCTTC
CDR3 length: 15
J gene: TRBJ2-1
D gene: -
clone size: -
V gene: TRBV19